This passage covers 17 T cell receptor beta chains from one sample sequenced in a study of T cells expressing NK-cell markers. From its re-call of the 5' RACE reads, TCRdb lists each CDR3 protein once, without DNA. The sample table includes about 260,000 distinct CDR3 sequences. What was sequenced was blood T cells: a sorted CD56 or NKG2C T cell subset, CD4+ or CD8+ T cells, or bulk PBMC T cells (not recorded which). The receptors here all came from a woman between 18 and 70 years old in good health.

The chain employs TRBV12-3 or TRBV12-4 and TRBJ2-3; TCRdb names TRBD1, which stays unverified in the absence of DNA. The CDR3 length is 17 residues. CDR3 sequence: CASSFRQHLLSTDTQYF.

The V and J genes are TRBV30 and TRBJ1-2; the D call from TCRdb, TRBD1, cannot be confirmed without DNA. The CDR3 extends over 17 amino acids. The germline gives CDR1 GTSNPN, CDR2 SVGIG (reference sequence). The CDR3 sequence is CAWSPSTGLPFNYGYTF.

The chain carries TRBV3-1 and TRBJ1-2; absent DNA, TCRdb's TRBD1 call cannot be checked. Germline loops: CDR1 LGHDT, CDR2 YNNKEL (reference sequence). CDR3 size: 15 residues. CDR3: CASSLLPDEKYGYTF.

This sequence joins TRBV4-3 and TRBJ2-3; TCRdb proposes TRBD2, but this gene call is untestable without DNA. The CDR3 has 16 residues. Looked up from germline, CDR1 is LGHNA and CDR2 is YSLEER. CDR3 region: CASSQGTSGRTDTQYF.

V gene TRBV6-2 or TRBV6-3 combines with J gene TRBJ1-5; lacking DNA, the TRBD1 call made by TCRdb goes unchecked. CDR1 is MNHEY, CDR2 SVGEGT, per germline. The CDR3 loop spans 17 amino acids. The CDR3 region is CASSGGNRVGGNQPQHF.

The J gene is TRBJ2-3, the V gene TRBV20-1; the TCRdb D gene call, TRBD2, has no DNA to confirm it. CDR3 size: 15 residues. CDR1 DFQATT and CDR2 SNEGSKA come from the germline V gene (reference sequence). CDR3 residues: CSARSQTRTPDTQYF.

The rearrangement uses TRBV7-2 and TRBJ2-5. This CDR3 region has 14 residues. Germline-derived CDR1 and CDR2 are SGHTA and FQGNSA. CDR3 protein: CASSLSTSRETQYF.

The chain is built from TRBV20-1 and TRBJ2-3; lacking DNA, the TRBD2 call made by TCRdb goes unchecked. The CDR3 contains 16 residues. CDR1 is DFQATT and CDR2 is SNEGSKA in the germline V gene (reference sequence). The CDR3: CSAPRRGLAGGDTQYF.

CDR3 protein: CASKAGGPSETQYF. This chain links TRBV6-1 with TRBJ2-5; the TCRdb D gene call, TRBD2, has no DNA to confirm it. This CDR3 region has 14 residues. Germline V gene lookup returns CDR1 MNHNS and CDR2 SASEGT.

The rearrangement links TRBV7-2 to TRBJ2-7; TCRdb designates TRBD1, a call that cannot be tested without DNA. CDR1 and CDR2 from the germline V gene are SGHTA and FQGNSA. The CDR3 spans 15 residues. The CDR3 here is CASSSDRGGSYEQYF.

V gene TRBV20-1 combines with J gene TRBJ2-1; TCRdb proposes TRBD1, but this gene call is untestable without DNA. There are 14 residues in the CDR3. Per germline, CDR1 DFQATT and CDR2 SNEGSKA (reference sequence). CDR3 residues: CSARDWRGDNEQFF.

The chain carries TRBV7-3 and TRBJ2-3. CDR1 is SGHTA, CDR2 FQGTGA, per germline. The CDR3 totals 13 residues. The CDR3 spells CASSLRGGDTQYF. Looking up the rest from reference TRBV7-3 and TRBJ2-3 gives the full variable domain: GAGVSQTPSNKVTEKGKYVELRCDPISGHTALYWYRQSLGQGPEFLIYFQGTGAADDSGLPNDRFFAVRPEGSVSTLKIQRTERGDSAVYLCASSLRGGDTQYFGPGTRLTVL.

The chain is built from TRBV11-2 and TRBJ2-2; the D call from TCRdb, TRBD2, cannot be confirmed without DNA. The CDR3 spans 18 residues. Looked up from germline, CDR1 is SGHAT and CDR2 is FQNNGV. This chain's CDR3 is CASPQAYLGSVATGELFF.

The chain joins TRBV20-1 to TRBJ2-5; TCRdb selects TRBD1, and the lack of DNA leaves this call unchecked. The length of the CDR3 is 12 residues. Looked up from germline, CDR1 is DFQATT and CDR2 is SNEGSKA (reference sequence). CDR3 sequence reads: CSGRLPGETQYF.

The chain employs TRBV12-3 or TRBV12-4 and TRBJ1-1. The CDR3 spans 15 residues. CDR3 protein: CASRTGGGPNSEAFF.

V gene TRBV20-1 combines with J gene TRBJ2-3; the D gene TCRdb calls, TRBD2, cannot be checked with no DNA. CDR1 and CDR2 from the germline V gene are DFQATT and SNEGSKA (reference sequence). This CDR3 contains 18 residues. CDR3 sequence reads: CSASGAASESLYADTQYF.

CDR3 region: CASSPWTSGRSGETQYF. J is TRBJ2-5 and V is TRBV14; TCRdb gives TRBD2 as the D gene, but with no DNA this cannot be confirmed. The CDR3 length is 17 residues. The V gene's germline CDR1 is SGHDN and CDR2 FVKESK.